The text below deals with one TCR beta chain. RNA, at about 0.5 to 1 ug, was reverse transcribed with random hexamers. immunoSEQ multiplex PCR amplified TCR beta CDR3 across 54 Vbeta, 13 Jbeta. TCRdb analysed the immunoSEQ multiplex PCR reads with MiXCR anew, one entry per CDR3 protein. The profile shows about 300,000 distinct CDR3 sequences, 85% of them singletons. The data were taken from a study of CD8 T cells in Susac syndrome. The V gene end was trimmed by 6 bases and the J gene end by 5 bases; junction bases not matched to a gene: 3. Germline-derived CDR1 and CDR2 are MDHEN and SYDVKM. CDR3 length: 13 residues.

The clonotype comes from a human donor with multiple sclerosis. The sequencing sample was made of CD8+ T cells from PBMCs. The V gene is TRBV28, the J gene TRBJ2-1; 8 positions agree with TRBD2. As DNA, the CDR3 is TGTGCCAGCAGATTAGCGGGACACAATGAGCAGTTCTTC. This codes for CASRLAGHNEQFF.